This is a list of T cell receptor beta chains from one sample in a study of beta chain features in type 1 diabetes. Clones were read by immunoSEQ multiplex PCR, and TCRdb kept only the in-frame ones, dropping some. The sample records approximately 110,000 clones, about 40% being singletons. Specimen: stem cell memory CD4+ T cells from blood. These receptor sequences come from a woman aged 18-29 years in good health. Both conserved end residues are part of each CDR3. The D gene is left open where the match is weak. For some rows the clone size is stated as once, few or many, or as a class when expanded; others skip it.

>TRBV5-1|TRBD2|NA|TRBJ2-1
CASSPGLARPEQFF
TGCGCCAGCAGCCCGGGACTAGCTCGGCCTGAGCAGTTCTTC
>TRBV29-1|NA|NA|TRBJ2-7
CSVATGVSYEQYF
TGCAGCGTTGCTACCGGGGTCTCCTACGAGCAGTACTTC
>TRBV23-1|TRBD2|few|TRBJ2-7
CASSPTGTATGGVEQYF
TGCGCCAGCAGTCCAACGGGGACGGCCACGGGGGGAGTCGAGCAGTACTTC
>TRBV29-1|NA|few|TRBJ2-7
CSVEGGRRPYEQYF
TGCAGCGTTGAAGGAGGGAGGCGGCCCTACGAGCAGTACTTC
>TRBV7-2|TRBD2|NA|TRBJ2-1
CASSLRGGLAGGLREQFF
TGTGCCAGCAGCTTAAGGGGGGGACTAGCGGGAGGGCTGCGTGAGCAGTTCTTC
>TRBV30|NA|few|TRBJ1-2
CAWSDTQGSVGYTF
TGTGCCTGGAGTGACACACAGGGCTCGGTTGGCTACACCTTC
>TRBV29-1|NA|NA|TRBJ1-1
CSGRGHMNTEAFF
TGCAGCGGTAGGGGACATATGAACACTGAAGCTTTCTTT
>TRBV29-1|TRBD1|few|TRBJ2-7
CSVFGDRGTYEQYF
TGCAGCGTTTTCGGGGACAGGGGAACTTACGAGCAGTACTTC
>TRBV9|NA|NA|TRBJ2-5
CASSQGPNRETQYF
TGTGCCAGCAGCCAGGGTCCCAATAGAGAGACCCAGTACTTC
>TRBV28|NA|NA|TRBJ2-7
CASSLGSSRTYEQYF
TGTGCCAGCAGTTTAGGGTCTAGCAGAACCTACGAGCAGTACTTC
>TRBV7-8|NA|NA|TRBJ2-2
CASSLVPTVNTGELFF
TGTGCCAGCAGCTTAGTTCCGACAGTAAACACCGGGGAGCTGTTTTTT
>TRBV7-9|NA|once|TRBJ1-2
CASPRGRDGYTF
TGTGCCAGTCCGCGGGGGAGGGATGGCTACACCTTC
>TRBV7-9|TRBD1|few|TRBJ1-4
CASSEQDRGGEKLFF
TGTGCCAGCAGCGAGCAGGACAGGGGAGGGGAAAAACTGTTTTTT
>TRBV15|TRBD1|NA|TRBJ1-2
CATSRAGTGYNYGYTF
TGTGCCACCAGCAGAGCCGGGACAGGTTATAACTATGGCTACACCTTC